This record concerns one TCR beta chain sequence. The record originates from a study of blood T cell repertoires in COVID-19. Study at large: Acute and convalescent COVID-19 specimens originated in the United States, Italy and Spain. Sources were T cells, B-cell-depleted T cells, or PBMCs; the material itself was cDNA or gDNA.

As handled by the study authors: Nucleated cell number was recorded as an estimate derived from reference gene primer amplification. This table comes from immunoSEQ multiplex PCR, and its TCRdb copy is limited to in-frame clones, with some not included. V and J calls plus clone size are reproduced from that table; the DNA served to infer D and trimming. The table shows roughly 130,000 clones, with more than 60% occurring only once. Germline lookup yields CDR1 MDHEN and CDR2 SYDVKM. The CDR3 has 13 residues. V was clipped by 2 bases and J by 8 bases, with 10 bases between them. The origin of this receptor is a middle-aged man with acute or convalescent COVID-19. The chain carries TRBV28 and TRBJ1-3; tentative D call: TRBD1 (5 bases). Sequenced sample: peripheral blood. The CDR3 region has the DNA TGTGCCAGCAGTTTAAGTAGGGGTTACACCATATATTTT. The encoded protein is CASSLSRGYTIYF.